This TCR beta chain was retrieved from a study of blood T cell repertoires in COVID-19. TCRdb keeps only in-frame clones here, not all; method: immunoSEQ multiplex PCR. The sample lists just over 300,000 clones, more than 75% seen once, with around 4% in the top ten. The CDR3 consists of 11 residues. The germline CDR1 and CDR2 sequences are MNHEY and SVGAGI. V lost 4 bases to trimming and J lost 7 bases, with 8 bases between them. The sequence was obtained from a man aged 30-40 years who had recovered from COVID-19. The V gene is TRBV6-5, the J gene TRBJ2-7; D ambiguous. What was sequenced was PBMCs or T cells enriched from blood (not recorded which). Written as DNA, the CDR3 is TGTGCCAGCAGTTCCGCGCGAGAGCAGTACTTC. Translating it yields CASSSAREQYF.